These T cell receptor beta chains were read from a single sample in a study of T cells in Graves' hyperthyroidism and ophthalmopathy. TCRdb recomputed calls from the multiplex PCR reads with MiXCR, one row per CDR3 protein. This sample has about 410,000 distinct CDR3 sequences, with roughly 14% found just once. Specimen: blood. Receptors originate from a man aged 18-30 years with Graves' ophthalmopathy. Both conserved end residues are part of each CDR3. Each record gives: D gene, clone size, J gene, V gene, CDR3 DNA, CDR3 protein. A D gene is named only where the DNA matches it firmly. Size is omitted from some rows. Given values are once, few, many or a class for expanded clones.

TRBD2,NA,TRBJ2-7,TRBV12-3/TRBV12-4,TGTGCCATCAGCGGGACTAGCGGGCTCCACGAGCAGTACTTC,CAISGTSGLHEQYF
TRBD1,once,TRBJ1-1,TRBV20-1,TGCAGTGCCAGAAAAGGGACAGGGGGCCTGAACACTGAAGCTTTCTTT,CSARKGTGGLNTEAFF
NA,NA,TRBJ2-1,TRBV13,TGTGCGGCCCGTTTCGGGGAGGCATACAATGAGCAGTTCTTC,CAARFGEAYNEQFF
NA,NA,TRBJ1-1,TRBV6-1,TGTGCCAGCAGTCCCTTCGTCGGGGATAACGCTGAAGCTTTCTTT,CASSPFVGDNAEAFF
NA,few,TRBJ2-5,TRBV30,TGTGCCTGGAGTCATCGGGGGGAGACCCAGTACTTC,CAWSHRGETQYF
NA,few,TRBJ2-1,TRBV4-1,TGCGCCAGCAGCCAAGAACTGGCGGGGCCCTACAATGAGCAGTTCTTC,CASSQELAGPYNEQFF
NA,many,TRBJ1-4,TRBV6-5,TGTGCCAGCAGTTACACACAAGCAACTAATGAAAAACTGTTTTTT,CASSYTQATNEKLFF
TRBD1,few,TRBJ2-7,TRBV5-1,TGCGCCAGCAGCTTGGTTCCCCGGGACAGGGGTTACGAGCAGTACTTC,CASSLVPRDRGYEQYF
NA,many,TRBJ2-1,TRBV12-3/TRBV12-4,TGTGCCAGCAGCCCTTGGGACTACAATGAGCAGTTCTTC,CASSPWDYNEQFF
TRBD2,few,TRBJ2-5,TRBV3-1,TGTGCCAGCAACAAATACCCTAGCGGTATCCAAGAGACCCAGTACTTC,CASNKYPSGIQETQYF
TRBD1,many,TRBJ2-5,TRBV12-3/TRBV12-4,TGTGCCAGCAGTTTACGGACAGGATTTCAAGAGACCCAGTACTTC,CASSLRTGFQETQYF
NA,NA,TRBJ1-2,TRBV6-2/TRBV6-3,TGTGCCAGCAGTTACTCGGGCTCTGGCGGGTATGGCTACACCTTC,CASSYSGSGGYGYTF
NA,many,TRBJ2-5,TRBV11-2,TGTGCCAGCAGCTTCCGTCCCGTTGCCGAGACCCAGTACTTC,CASSFRPVAETQYF
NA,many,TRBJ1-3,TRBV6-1,TGTGCCAGCCGAGGGACGGGGAAAAACACCATATATTTT,CASRGTGKNTIYF
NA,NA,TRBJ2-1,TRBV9,TGTGCCAGCAGCGTAGGGACTACCTCTCTCTACAATGAGCAGTTCTTC,CASSVGTTSLYNEQFF
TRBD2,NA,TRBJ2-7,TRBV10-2,TGCGCCAGCAGGGCACTAGCGGGAGGTGAGCAGTACTTC,CASRALAGGEQYF
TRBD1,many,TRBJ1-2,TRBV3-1,TGTGCCAGCACGACAGGGGGCGAAAACTATGGCTACACCTTC,CASTTGGENYGYTF
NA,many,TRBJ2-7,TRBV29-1,TGCAGCGTGGAGGTGGCTTACGAGCAGTACTTC,CSVEVAYEQYF
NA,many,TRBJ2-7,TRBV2,TGTGCCAGCAAGGATGTTGGGGCGACGTACGAGCAGTACTTC,CASKDVGATYEQYF
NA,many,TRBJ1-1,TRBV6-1,TGTGCCAGCAGTGAATCAAGTTCGGGGAGGACTGAAGCTTTCTTT,CASSESSSGRTEAFF
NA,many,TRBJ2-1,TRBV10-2,TGCGCCAGCGGCAGGGTTAATGAGCAGTTCTTC,CASGRVNEQFF
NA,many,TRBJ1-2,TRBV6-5,TGTGCCAGCAGTTACTCCGGGACATCGGGAACTGGCTACACCTTC,CASSYSGTSGTGYTF
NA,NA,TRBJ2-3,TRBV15,TGTGCCACCAGCATTGAGGGGACCGAGCAGTATTTT,CATSIEGTEQYF
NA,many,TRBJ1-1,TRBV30,TGTGCCTGGAGTGAAACTGAAGCTTTCTTT,CAWSETEAFF
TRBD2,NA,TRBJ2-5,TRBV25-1,TGTGCCAGCAGTGAATATGGGACTAGCGGGAGAGAGACCCAGTACTTC,CASSEYGTSGRETQYF
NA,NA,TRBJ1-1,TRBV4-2,TGTGCCAGCAGCCAAGACCAGAGACCGGACACTGAAGCTTTCTTT,CASSQDQRPDTEAFF
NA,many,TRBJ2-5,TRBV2,TGTGCCAGCTCACGACAAGAGACCCAGTACTTC,CASSRQETQYF
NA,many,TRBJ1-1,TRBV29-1,TGCAGCGCTGGGACTTTTGTTTCTGAAGCTTTCTTT,CSAGTFVSEAFF